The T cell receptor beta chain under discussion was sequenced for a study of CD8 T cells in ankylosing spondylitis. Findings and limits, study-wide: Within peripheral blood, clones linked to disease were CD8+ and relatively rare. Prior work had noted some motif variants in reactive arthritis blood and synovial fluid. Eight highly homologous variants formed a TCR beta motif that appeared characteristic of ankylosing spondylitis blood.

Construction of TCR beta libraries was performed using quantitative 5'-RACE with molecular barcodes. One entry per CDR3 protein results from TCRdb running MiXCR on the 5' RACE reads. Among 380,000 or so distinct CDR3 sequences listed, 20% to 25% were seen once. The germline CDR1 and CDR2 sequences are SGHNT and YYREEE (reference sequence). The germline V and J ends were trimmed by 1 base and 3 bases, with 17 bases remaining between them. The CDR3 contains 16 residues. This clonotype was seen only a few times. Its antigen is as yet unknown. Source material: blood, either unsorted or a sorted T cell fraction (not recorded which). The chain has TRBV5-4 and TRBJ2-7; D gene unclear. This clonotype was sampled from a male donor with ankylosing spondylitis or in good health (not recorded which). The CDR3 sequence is CASSLTGWQADYEQYF. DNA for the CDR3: TGTGCCAGCAGCTTGACTGGGTGGCAGGCAGACTACGAGCAGTACTTC.